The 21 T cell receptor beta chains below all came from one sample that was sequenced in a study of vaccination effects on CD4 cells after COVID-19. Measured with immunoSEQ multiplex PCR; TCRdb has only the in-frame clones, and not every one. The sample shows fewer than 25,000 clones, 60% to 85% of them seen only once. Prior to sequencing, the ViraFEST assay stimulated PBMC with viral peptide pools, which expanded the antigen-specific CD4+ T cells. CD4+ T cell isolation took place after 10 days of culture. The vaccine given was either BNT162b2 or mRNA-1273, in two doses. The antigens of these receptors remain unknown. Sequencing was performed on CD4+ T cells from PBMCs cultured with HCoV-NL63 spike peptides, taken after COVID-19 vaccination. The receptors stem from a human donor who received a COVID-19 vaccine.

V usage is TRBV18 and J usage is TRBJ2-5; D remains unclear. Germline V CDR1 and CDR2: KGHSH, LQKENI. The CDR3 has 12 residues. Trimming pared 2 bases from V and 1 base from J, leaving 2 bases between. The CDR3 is CASSPSQETQYF. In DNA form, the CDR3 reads TGTGCCAGCTCACCATCCCAAGAGACCCAGTACTTC.

In DNA, the CDR3 is TGTGCCAGCTGGCTAGCGGCTCACAATGAGCAGTTCTTC. Its protein product is CASWLAAHNEQFF. The chain carries TRBV2 and TRBJ2-1; TRBD2 agrees at 7 bases. This CDR3 region has 13 residues. The germline CDR1 and CDR2 sequences are SNHLY and FYNNEI. V lost 8 bases and J lost 5; bases outside the gene matches: 6.

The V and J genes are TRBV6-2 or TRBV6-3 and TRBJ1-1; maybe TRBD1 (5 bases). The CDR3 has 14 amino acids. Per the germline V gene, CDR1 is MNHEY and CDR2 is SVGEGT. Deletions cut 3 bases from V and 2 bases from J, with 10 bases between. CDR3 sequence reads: CASSYWGVNTEAFF. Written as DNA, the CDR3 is TGTGCCAGCAGTTATTGGGGGGTCAACACTGAAGCTTTCTTT.

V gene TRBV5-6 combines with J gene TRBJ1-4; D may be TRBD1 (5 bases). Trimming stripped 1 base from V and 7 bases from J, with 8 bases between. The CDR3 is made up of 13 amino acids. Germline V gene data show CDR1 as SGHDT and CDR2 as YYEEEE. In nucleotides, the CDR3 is TGTGCCAGCAGCTTGACGCAGGGTGAAAAACTGTTTTTT. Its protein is CASSLTQGEKLFF.

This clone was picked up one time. The CDR3 region has the DNA TGTGCCAGCAGCTTGGTGATTAAGGGGGAGCAGTTCTTC. This codes for CASSLVIKGEQFF. The rearrangement links TRBV5-4 to TRBJ2-1; possible D gene TRBD1, 5 bases. The CDR3 is 13 residues long. Trimming pared 0 bases from V and 10 bases from J, leaving 11 bases between. Germline V gene lookup returns CDR1 SGHNT and CDR2 YYREEE (reference sequence). The whole variable domain, remainder taken from reference TRBV5-4 and TRBJ2-1, is ETGVTQSPTHLIKTRGQQVTLRCSSQSGHNTVSWYQQALGQGPQFIFQYYREEENGRGNFPPRFSGLQFPNYSSELNVNALELDDSALYLCASSLVIKGEQFFGPGTRLTVL.

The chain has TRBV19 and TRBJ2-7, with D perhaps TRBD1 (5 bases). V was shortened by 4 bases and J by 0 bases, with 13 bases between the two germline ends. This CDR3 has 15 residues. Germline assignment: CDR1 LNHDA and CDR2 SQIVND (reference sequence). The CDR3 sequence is CASSNWYDSSYEQYF. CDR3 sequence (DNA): TGTGCCAGTAGTAATTGGTACGACAGCTCCTACGAGCAGTACTTC.

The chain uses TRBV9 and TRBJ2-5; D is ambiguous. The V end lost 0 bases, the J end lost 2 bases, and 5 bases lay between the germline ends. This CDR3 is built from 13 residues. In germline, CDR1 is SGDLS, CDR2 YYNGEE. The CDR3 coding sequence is TGTGCCAGCAGCGTAGCCCCTCAAGAGACCCAGTACTTC. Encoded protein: CASSVAPQETQYF. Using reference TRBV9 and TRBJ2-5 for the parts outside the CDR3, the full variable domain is DSGVTQTPKHLITATGQRVTLRCSPRSGDLSVYWYQQSLDQGLQFLIQYYNGEERAKGNILERFSAQQFPDLHSELNLSSLELGDSALYFCASSVAPQETQYFGPGTRLLVL.

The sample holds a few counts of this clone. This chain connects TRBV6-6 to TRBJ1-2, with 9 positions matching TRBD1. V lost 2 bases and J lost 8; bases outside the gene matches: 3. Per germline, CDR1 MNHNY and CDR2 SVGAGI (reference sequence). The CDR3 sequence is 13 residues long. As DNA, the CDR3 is TGTGCCAGCAGTTACACAGGGACAGGGGGCTACACCTTC. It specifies CASSYTGTGGYTF.

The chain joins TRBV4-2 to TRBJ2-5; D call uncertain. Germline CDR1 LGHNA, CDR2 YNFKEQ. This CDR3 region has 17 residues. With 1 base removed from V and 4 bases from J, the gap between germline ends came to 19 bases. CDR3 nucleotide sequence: TGTGCCAGCAGCCAAGGAGGAGCGACCCCCCGGAGAGAGACCCAGTACTTC. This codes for CASSQGGATPRRETQYF.

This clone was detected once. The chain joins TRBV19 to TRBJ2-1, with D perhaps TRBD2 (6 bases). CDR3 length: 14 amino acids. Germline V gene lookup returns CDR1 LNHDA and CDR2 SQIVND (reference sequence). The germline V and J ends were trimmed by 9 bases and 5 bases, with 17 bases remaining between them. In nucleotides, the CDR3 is TGTGCCAGCGTCAGCCGGGACTCAAACAATGAGCAGTTCTTC. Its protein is CASVSRDSNNEQFF.

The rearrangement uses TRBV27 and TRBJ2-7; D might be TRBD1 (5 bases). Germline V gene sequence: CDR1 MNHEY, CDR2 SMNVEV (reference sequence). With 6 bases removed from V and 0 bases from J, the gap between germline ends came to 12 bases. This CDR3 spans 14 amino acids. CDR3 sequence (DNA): TGTGCCAGCAGCCGGCGACAGAGCTCCTACGAGCAGTACTTC. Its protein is CASSRRQSSYEQYF.

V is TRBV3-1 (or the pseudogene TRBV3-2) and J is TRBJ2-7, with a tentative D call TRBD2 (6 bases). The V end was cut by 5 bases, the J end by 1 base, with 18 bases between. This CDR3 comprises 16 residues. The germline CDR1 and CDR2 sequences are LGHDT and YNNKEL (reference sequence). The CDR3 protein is CASSSFFGGLSYEQYF. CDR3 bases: TGTGCCAGCAGCTCGTTCTTCGGGGGACTTTCCTACGAGCAGTACTTC.

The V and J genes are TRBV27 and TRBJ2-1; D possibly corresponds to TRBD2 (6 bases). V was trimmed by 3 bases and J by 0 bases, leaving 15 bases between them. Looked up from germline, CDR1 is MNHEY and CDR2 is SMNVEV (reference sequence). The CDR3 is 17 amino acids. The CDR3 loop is CASSFRLADLSYNEQFF. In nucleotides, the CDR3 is TGTGCCAGCAGTTTTCGGTTAGCGGACCTCTCCTACAATGAGCAGTTCTTC.

The CDR3 sequence is CASSRGQGLWEKLFF. The DNA of the CDR3 is TGTGCCAGCAGTCGTGGACAGGGCCTTTGGGAAAAACTGTTTTTT. The rearrangement links TRBV6-5 to TRBJ1-4; TRBD1 matches 8 bases. Unmatched junction bases numbered 10, after V lost 5 bases and J lost 8 bases. Germline V gene sequence: CDR1 MNHEY, CDR2 SVGAGI. The CDR3 has 15 residues.

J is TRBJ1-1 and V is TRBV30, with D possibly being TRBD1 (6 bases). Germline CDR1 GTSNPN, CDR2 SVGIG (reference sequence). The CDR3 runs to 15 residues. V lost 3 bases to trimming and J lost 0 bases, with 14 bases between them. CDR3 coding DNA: TGTGCCTGGAGGTATACAGGGTCGATGAACACTGAAGCTTTCTTT. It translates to CAWRYTGSMNTEAFF.

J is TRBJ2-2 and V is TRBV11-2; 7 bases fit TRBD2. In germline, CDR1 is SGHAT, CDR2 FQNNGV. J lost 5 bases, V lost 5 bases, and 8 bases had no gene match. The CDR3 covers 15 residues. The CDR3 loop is CASSPLIGGTGELFF. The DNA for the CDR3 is TGTGCCAGCAGCCCCCTGATCGGGGGGACCGGGGAGCTGTTTTTT.

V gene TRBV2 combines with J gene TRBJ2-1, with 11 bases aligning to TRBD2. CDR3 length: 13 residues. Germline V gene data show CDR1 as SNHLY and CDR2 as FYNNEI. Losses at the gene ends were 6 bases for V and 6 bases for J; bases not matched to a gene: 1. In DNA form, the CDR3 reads TGTGCCAGCAGGGGACTAGCGGTCAATGAGCAGTTCTTC. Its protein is CASRGLAVNEQFF.

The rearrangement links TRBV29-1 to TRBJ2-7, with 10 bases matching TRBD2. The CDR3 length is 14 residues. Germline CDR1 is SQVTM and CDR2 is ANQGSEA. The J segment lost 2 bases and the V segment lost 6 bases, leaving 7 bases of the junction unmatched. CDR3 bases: TGCAGCGTGCGGGCTAGCGGGAGTGCCTACGAGCAGTACTTC. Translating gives CSVRASGSAYEQYF.

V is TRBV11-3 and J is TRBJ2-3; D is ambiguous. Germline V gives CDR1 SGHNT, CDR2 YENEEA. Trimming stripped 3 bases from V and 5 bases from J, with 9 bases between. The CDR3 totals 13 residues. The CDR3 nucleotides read TGTGCCAGCAGCTTGGAGAAGGGAGATACGCAGTATTTT. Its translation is CASSLEKGDTQYF.

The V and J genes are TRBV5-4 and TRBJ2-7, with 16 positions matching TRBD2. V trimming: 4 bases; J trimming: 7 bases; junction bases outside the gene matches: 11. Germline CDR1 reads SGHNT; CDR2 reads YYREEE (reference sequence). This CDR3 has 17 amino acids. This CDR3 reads CASSGGTSGRARGEQYF. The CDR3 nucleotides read TGTGCCAGCAGCGGCGGGACTAGCGGGAGGGCACGGGGGGAGCAGTACTTC. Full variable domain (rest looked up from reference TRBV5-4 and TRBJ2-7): ETGVTQSPTHLIKTRGQQVTLRCSSQSGHNTVSWYQQALGQGPQFIFQYYREEENGRGNFPPRFSGLQFPNYSSELNVNALELDDSALYLCASSGGTSGRARGEQYFGPGTRLTVT.

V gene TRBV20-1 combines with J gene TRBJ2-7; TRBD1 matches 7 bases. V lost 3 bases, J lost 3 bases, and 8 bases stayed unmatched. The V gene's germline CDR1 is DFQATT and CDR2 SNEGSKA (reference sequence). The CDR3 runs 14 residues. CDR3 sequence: CSASTGERFYEQYF. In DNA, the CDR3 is TGCAGTGCTAGTACAGGGGAGAGATTCTACGAGCAGTACTTC.